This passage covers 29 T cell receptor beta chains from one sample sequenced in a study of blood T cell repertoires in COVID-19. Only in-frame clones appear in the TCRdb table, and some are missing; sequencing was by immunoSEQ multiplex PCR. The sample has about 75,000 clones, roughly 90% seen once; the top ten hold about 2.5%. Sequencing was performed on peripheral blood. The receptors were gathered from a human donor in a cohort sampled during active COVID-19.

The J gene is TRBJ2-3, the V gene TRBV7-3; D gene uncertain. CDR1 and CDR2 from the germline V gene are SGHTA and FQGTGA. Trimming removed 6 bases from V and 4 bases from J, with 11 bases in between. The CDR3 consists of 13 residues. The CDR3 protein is CASSVDVPDTQYF. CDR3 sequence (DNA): TGTGCCAGCAGTGTAGATGTCCCAGATACGCAGTATTTT.

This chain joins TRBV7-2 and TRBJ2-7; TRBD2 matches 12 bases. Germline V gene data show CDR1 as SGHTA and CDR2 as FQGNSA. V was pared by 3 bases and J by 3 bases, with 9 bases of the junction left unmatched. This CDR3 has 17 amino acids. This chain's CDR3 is CASSLWTSGKEGYEQYF. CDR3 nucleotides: TGTGCCAGCAGCTTGTGGACTAGCGGGAAGGAGGGCTACGAGCAGTACTTC.

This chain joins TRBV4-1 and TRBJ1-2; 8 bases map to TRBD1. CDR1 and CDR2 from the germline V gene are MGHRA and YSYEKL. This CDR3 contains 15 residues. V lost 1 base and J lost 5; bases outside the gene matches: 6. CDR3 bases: TGCGCCAGCAGCCAAGGACAGGGGCTAAAGTATGGCTACACCTTC. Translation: CASSQGQGLKYGYTF.

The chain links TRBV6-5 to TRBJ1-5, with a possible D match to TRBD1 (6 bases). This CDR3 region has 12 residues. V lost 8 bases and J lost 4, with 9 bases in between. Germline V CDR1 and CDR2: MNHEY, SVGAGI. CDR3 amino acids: CASEQGNQPQHF. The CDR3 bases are TGTGCCAGCGAGCAGGGGAATCAGCCCCAGCATTTT.

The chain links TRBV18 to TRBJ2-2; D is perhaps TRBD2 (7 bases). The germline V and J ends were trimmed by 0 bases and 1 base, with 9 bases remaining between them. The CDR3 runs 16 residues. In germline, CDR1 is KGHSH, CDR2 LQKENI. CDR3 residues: CASSPPGGRNTGELFF. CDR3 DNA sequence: TGTGCCAGCTCACCACCCGGGGGGCGGAACACCGGGGAGCTGTTTTTT.

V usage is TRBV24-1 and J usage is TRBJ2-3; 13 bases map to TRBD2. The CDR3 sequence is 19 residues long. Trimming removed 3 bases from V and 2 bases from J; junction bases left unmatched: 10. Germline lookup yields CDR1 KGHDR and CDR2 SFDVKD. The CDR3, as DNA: TGTGCCACCAGTGATGAGACTAGCGGGGGGTCGGGGAACACAGATACGCAGTATTTT. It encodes CATSDETSGGSGNTDTQYF.

Written as DNA, the CDR3 is TGTGCCAGCAGCATTAGCGCCAGCTCCTACAATGAGCAGTTCTTC. It is translated as CASSISASSYNEQFF. The V gene is TRBV14, the J gene TRBJ2-1; tentative D call: TRBD2 (5 bases). Germline lookup yields CDR1 SGHDN and CDR2 FVKESK. The CDR3 is 15 residues long. Trimming took off 5 bases at V and 0 bases at J, with 11 bases between the two ends.

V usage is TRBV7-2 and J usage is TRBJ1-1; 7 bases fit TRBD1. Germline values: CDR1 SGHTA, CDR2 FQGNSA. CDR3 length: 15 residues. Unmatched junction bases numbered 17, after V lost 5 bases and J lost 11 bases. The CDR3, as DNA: TGTGCCAGCAGCATCAGCACTCAGGGGGGCCTGAGGGCTTTCTTT. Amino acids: CASSISTQGGLRAFF.

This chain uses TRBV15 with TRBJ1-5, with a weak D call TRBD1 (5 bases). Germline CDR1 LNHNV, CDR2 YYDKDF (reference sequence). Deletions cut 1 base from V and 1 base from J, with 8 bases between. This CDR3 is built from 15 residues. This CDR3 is CATSRVQGSNQPQHF. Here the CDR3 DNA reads TGTGCCACCAGCAGAGTTCAGGGAAGCAATCAGCCCCAGCATTTT.

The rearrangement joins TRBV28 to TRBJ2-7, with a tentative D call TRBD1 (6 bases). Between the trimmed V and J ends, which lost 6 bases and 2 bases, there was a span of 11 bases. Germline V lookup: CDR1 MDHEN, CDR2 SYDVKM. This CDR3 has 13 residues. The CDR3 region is CASRTGWAYEQYF. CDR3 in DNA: TGTGCCAGCAGAACAGGGTGGGCCTACGAGCAGTACTTC.

The CDR3 nucleotides are TGTGCCAGCCGACCTGTCGGGGTGGAGGGCTACACCTTC. This codes for CASRPVGVEGYTF. The rearrangement links TRBV28 to TRBJ1-2; the D is unclear. This CDR3 spans 13 amino acids. CDR1 is MDHEN, CDR2 SYDVKM, per germline. V lost 8 bases to trimming and J lost 8 bases, with 18 bases between them.

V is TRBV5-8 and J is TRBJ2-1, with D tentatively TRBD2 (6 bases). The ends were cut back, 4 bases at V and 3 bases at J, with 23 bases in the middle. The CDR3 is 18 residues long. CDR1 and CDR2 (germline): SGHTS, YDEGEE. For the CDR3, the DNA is TGTGCCAGCAGCGAGGGTCAAGGCGGGGCGGGGTTCTACAATGAGCAGTTCTTC. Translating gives CASSEGQGGAGFYNEQFF.

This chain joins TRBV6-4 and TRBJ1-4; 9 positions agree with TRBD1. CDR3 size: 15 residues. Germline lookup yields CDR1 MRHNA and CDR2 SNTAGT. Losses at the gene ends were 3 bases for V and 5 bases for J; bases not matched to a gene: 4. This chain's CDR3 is CASSESGTGNEKLFF. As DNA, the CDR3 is TGTGCCAGCAGTGAATCTGGGACAGGGAATGAAAAACTGTTTTTT.

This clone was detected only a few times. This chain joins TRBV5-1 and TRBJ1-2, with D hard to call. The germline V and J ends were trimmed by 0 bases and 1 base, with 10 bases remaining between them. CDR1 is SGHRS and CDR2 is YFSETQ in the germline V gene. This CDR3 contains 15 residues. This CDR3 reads CASSLEYSFNYGYTF. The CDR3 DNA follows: TGCGCCAGCAGCTTGGAGTACAGTTTTAACTATGGCTACACCTTC.

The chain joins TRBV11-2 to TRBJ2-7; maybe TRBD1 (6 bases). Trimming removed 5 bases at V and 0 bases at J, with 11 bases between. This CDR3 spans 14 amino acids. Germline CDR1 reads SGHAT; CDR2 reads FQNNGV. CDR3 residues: CASSRLTGSYEQYF. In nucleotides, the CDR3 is TGTGCCAGCAGCCGCTTGACAGGCTCCTACGAGCAGTACTTC.

The CDR3 here is CASSGLSSNQPQHF. As DNA, the CDR3 is TGTGCCAGCAGCGGACTGTCTAGCAATCAGCCCCAGCATTTT. J is TRBJ1-5 and V is TRBV6-5; D not certain. Germline CDR1 and CDR2: MNHEY and SVGAGI. There are 14 residues in the CDR3. Trimming left V 6 bases short and J 0 bases short, with 9 bases between.

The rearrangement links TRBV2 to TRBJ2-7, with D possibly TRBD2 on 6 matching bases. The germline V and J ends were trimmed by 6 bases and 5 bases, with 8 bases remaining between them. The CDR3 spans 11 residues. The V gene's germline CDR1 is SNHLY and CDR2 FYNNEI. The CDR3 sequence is CASRGRNEQYF. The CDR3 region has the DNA TGTGCCAGCAGGGGGAGGAACGAGCAGTACTTC.

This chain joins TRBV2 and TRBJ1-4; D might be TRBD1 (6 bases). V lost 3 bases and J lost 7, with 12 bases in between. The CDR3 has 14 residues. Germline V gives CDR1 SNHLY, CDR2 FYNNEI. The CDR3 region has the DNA TGTGCCAGCAGTGAGGGGGCAGGGAGTGAAAAACTGTTTTTT. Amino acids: CASSEGAGSEKLFF.

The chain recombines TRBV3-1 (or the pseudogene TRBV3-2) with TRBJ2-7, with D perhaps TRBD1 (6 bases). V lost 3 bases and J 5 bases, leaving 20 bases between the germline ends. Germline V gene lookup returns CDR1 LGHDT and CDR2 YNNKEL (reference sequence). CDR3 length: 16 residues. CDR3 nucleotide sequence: TGTGCCAGCAGCCACAACCCGAACAGGGTTCGAGACGAGCAGTACTTC. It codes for CASSHNPNRVRDEQYF.

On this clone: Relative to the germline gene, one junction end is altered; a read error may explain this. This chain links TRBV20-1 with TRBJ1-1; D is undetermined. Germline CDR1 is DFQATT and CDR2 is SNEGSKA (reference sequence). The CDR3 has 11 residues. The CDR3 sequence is CNAFKNTEAFF. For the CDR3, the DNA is TGCAATGCTTTCAAGAACACTGAAGCTTTCTTT.

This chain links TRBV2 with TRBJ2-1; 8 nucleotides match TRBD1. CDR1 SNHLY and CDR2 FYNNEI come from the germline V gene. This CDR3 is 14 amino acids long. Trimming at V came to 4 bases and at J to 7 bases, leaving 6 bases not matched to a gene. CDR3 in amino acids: CASSGADRDNEQFF. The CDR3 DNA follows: TGTGCCAGCAGTGGGGCGGACAGGGATAATGAGCAGTTCTTC. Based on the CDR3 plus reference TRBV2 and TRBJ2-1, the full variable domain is EPEVTQTPSHQVTQMGQEVILRCVPISNHLYFYWYRQILGQKVEFLVSFYNNEISEKSEIFDDQFSVERPDGSNFTLKIRSTKLEDSAMYFCASSGADRDNEQFFGPGTRLTVL.

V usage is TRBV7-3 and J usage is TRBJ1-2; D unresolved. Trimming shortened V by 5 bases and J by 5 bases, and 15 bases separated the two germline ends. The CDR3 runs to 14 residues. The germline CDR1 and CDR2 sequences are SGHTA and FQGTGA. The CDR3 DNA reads TGTGCCAGCAGCCCGCGGGGTGGTGCTTATGGCTACACCTTC. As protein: CASSPRGGAYGYTF.

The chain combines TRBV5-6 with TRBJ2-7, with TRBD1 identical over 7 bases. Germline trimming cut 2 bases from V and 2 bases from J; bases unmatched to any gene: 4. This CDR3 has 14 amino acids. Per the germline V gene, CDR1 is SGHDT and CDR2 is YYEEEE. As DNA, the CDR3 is TGTGCCAGCAGCTTATCGGGACAGACCTACGAGCAGTACTTC. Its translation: CASSLSGQTYEQYF.

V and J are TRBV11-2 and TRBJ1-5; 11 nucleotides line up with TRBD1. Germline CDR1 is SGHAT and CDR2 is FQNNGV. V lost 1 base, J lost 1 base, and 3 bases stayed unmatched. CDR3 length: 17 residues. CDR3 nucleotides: TGTGCCAGCAGCTTAGGGACAGGGGGCCGGAGCAATCAGCCCCAGCATTTT. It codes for CASSLGTGGRSNQPQHF.

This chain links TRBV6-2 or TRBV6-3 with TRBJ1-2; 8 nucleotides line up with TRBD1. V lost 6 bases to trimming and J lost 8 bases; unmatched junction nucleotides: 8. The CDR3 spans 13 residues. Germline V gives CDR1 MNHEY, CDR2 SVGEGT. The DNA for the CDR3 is TGTGCCAGCAGCCCGAGGACAGGGCAAGGCTACACCTTC. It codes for CASSPRTGQGYTF.

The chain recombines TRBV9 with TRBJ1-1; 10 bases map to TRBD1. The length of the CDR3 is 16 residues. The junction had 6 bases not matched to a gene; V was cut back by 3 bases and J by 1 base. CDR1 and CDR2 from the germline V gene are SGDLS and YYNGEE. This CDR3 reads CASSAPGTGANTEAFF. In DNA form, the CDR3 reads TGTGCCAGCAGCGCACCCGGGACAGGGGCGAACACTGAAGCTTTCTTT. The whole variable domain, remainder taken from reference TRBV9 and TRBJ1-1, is DSGVTQTPKHLITATGQRVTLRCSPRSGDLSVYWYQQSLDQGLQFLIQYYNGEERAKGNILERFSAQQFPDLHSELNLSSLELGDSALYFCASSAPGTGANTEAFFGQGTRLTVV.

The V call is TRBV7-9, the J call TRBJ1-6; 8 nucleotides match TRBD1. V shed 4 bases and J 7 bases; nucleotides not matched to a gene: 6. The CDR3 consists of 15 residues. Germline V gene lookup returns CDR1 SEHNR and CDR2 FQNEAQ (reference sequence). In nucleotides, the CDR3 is TGTGCCAGCAGCTCACAGGGACAGGCGAATTCACCCCTCCACTTT. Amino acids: CASSSQGQANSPLHF.

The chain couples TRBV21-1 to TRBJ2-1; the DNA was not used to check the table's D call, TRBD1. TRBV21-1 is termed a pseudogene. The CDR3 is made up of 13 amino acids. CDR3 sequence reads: CASRDRTFFEQFF. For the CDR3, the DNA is TGTGCCAGCAGGGACAGGACCTTCTTTGAGCAGTTCTTC.

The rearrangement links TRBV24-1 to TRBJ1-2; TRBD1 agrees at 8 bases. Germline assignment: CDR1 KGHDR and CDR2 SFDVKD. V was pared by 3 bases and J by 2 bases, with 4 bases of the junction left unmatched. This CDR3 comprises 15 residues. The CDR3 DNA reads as TGTGCCACCAGTGATCCCCGGACAGGGAACTATGGCTACACCTTC. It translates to CATSDPRTGNYGYTF.